One TCR beta chain is described in this entry. V dropped 1 base and J dropped 8; count of bases not matched to a gene: 1. There are 14 residues in the CDR3. Germline CDR1 is SNHLY and CDR2 is FYNNEI. This entry comes from a study of blood T cell repertoires in COVID-19. Study information: COVID-19 samples collected from the United States, Italy and Spain covered acute and convalescent phases.

Per the original data handling: From reference gene primer amplification, estimates of nucleated cell counts were derived. Here immunoSEQ multiplex PCR was the method, and the copy in TCRdb shows in-frame clones only, minus some. That table furnishes V, J and clone size, whereas the DNA furnished D and trimming. The table includes a few hundred thousand clones, roughly 84% detected once. Specimen: peripheral blood. This TCR came from a man aged 40-49 years who had recovered from COVID-19. V is TRBV2 and J is TRBJ1-6, with 8 bases that match TRBD1. Here the CDR3 reads CASSEEQGDSPLHF. CDR3 nucleotide sequence: TGTGCCAGCAGTGAAGAACAGGGGGATTCACCCCTCCACTTT. Complete variable domain (other parts from reference TRBV2 and TRBJ1-6): EPEVTQTPSHQVTQMGQEVILRCVPISNHLYFYWYRQILGQKVEFLVSFYNNEISEKSEIFDDQFSVERPDGSNFTLKIRSTKLEDSAMYFCASSEEQGDSPLHFGNGTRLTVT.